This TCR beta chain was captured in a study of blood T cell repertoires in COVID-19. The wider study: Donors in the United States, Italy and Spain gave samples during acute or convalescent COVID-19.

Self-reported history from a screening survey and questionnaire set each donor's cohort. Among Cohort 3 donors, those recovered had two negative PCRs, clearance, or symptom resolution. The CDR3 is 15 amino acids. The junction had 8 bases not matched to a gene; V was cut back by 2 bases and J by 4 bases. From germline, CDR1 is SGDLS and CDR2 YYNGEE. In the source study's methods: Amplification of reference gene primers was used by the study to estimate nucleated cell counts. TCRdb's copy holds only in-frame clones and misses some; the assay was immunoSEQ multiplex PCR. V and J calls and clone size are copied from that table; D and trimming were computed from the DNA. The sample yields some 300,000 clones, about 91% seen once.

Material for sequencing was PBMCs or T cells enriched from blood (not recorded which). The origin of this receptor is a woman in her forties who had recovered from COVID-19. The chain carries TRBV9 and TRBJ2-7, with 8 bases that match TRBD1. This CDR3 is CASSVDRGRFYEQYF. Here the CDR3 DNA reads TGTGCCAGCAGCGTTGACAGGGGACGATTTTACGAGCAGTACTTC.